One sample yielded the 20 T cell receptor beta chains listed below, sequenced in a study of blood T cells in healthy people across ages. PCR was performed a second time for roughly 7 to 11 cycles using a sample-barcoded 5' primer and a J-beta primer mix. TCRdb analysed the 5' RACE reads with MiXCR anew, one entry per CDR3 protein. Of about 830,000 distinct CDR3 sequences listed, 60% to 80% are singletons. The specimen sequenced was blood. Receptor source: a man aged 25 to 40 in good health.

This chain connects TRBV2 to TRBJ1-5, with D uncertain. The CDR3 runs 16 residues. Trimming cost V 2 bases and J 2 bases, with 13 bases left between them. Germline CDR1 reads SNHLY; CDR2 reads FYNNEI. In DNA, the CDR3 is TGTGCCAGCAGTGAATTCTGGGTGAATGGCAATCAGCCCCAGCATTTT. Translating gives CASSEFWVNGNQPQHF.

CDR3 coding DNA: TGTGCCAGCAGTGTAGGGCGAGCGATGTCCTACGAGCAGTACTTC. It translates to CASSVGRAMSYEQYF. This rearrangement joins TRBV28 to TRBJ2-7; the D is unclear. This CDR3 has 15 amino acids. Germline assignment: CDR1 MDHEN and CDR2 SYDVKM. Trimming removed 5 bases from V and 1 base from J, with 15 bases in between.

The rearrangement links TRBV12-3 or TRBV12-4 to TRBJ2-7; D uncertain. The length of the CDR3 is 15 residues. V gave up 3 bases and J gave up 2 bases, with 14 bases separating them. The CDR3 DNA sequence: TGTGCCAGCAGTTTGGGCTGGACGGCTACCTACGAGCAGTACTTC. Amino acids: CASSLGWTATYEQYF.

The chain is built from TRBV9 and TRBJ1-1; D gene ambiguous. The germline V gene encodes CDR1 SGDLS and CDR2 YYNGEE. Trimming removed 2 bases from V and 0 bases from J, with 8 bases in between. The CDR3 contains 14 residues. Here the CDR3 reads CASSVEGLNTEAFF. The CDR3 DNA reads TGTGCCAGCAGCGTGGAGGGTCTGAACACTGAAGCTTTCTTT.

This clonotype was counted a few times. The chain is built from TRBV7-2 and TRBJ1-6; D gene uncertain. The CDR3 covers 16 residues. Trimming shortened V by 1 base and J by 7 bases, and 14 bases separated the two germline ends. Germline V lookup: CDR1 SGHTA, CDR2 FQGNSA. CDR3 nucleotides: TGTGCCAGCAGCTTAGGTAGCGCCCGACCGAATTCACCCCTCCACTTT. Its translation is CASSLGSARPNSPLHF.

This chain's CDR3 is CASSYSRLAGETQYF. CDR3 nucleotide sequence: TGTGCCAGCAGTTACTCGAGGCTAGCGGGGGAGACCCAGTACTTC. The gene calls are TRBV6-5 and TRBJ2-5, with 9 bases matching TRBD2. The CDR3 loop spans 15 amino acids. The V gene end was trimmed by 0 bases and the J gene end by 5 bases; junction bases not matched to a gene: 4. Germline assignment: CDR1 MNHEY and CDR2 SVGAGI.

This clonotype was observed a few times. The gene calls are TRBV18 and TRBJ2-7, with 9 positions matching TRBD1. CDR1 and CDR2 from the germline V gene are KGHSH and LQKENI. V lost 4 bases and J lost 12; bases outside the gene matches: 7. The CDR3 covers 12 residues. This CDR3 reads CASSRDRAMLYF. DNA of the CDR3: TGTGCCAGCTCACGGGACAGGGCTATGCTGTACTTC. Looking up the rest from reference TRBV18 and TRBJ2-7 gives the full variable domain: NAGVMQNPRHLVRRRGQEARLRCSPMKGHSHVYWYRQLPEEGLKFMVYLQKENIIDESGMPKERFSAEFPKEGPSILRIQQVVRGDSAAYFCASSRDRAMLYFGPGTRLTVT.

The V gene is TRBV12-5, the J gene TRBJ2-4; no definite D call. Near its end, the DNA agrees better with TRBJ2-7, so the J call may be wrong. Germline values: CDR1 LGHNT, CDR2 FRNRAP. CDR3 length: 11 residues. CDR3 loop: CASGFGYEQYF. The CDR3, as DNA: TGTGCTAGTGGTTTCGGATACGAGCAGTACTTC.

The DNA for the CDR3 is TGTGCCAGCAGCGAGACCCTAGCGGGTCTAGGGACAGATACGCAGTATTTT. It encodes CASSETLAGLGTDTQYF. This chain connects TRBV9 to TRBJ2-3; 8 bases map to TRBD2. Germline lookup yields CDR1 SGDLS and CDR2 YYNGEE. The V and J ends lost 3 bases and 3 bases, in that order; junction bases with no gene match: 12. The CDR3 is 17 amino acids.

The CDR3 protein is CSVRPGLAPETQYF. CDR3 sequence (DNA): TGCAGCGTCCGGCCTGGACTAGCGCCGGAGACCCAGTACTTC. The J gene is TRBJ2-5, the V gene TRBV29-1, with 9 bases that match TRBD2. Germline loops: CDR1 SQVTM, CDR2 ANQGSEA. The V and J ends lost 6 bases and 5 bases, in that order; junction bases with no gene match: 10. The CDR3 has 14 amino acids.

This clonotype was observed once. The V gene is TRBV5-1, the J gene TRBJ2-5, with 10 bases fitting TRBD2. This CDR3 is 17 amino acids long. Germline values: CDR1 SGHRS, CDR2 YFSETQ. V gave up 0 bases and J gave up 5 bases; unmatched junction bases: 10. CDR3 protein: CASSLGLMGLAMETQYF. Written as DNA, the CDR3 is TGCGCCAGCAGCTTGGGCCTCATGGGACTAGCGATGGAGACCCAGTACTTC.

The chain uses TRBV4-3 and TRBJ2-3, with 7 bases that match TRBD1. Trimming removed 4 bases from V and 2 bases from J; junction bases left unmatched: 9. CDR3 length equals 16 residues. Looked up from germline, CDR1 is LGHNA and CDR2 is YSLEER. CDR3 residues: CASSPSPGQLTDTQYF. In DNA form, the CDR3 reads TGCGCCAGCAGCCCCTCGCCGGGACAGCTCACAGATACGCAGTATTTT.

The CDR3 sequence: CASSFPGTYQETQYF. DNA of the CDR3: TGTGCCAGCAGCTTCCCCGGGACGTACCAAGAGACCCAGTACTTC. The J gene is TRBJ2-5, the V gene TRBV7-9, with D tentatively TRBD1 or TRBD2 (5 bases each). Germline V gene data show CDR1 as SEHNR and CDR2 as FQNEAQ (reference sequence). CDR3 length: 15 amino acids. V was shortened by 3 bases and J by 0 bases, with 11 bases between the two germline ends.

The DNA for the CDR3 is TGTGCCAGCAGCTTCAGACGGGGCGAAAAACTGTTTTTT. This sequence encodes CASSFRRGEKLFF. The rearrangement uses TRBV11-1 and TRBJ1-4; weak D call: TRBD1 (5 bases). The CDR3 has 13 residues. Germline V gene sequence: CDR1 SGHAT, CDR2 FQDESV (reference sequence). The ends were cut back, 3 bases at V and 8 bases at J, with 10 bases in the middle.

The V and J genes are TRBV10-3 and TRBJ2-5; 7 nucleotides align to TRBD2. The J call is in doubt because the DNA end fits TRBJ2-7 better. The CDR3 is 16 residues long. The germline CDR1 and CDR2 sequences are ENHRY and SYGVKD. CDR3 sequence reads: CAINPGEGSQGYEQYF. The CDR3 bases are TGTGCCATCAACCCGGGGGAGGGATCCCAGGGCTACGAGCAGTACTTC.

There are a few counts of this clonotype. The CDR3 loop is CASSLGQVPYEQYF. The CDR3 region has the DNA TGTGCCAGCAGCTTAGGACAGGTCCCCTACGAGCAGTACTTC. The V gene is TRBV11-2, the J gene TRBJ2-7; maybe TRBD1 (6 bases). Trimming pared 1 base from V and 2 bases from J, leaving 9 bases between. CDR1 and CDR2 (germline): SGHAT, FQNNGV. The CDR3 spans 14 residues.

The genes are TRBV20-1 and TRBJ2-1, with 11 nucleotides matching TRBD2. The CDR3 length is 14 residues. V lost 5 bases and J lost 4; bases outside the gene matches: 4. Germline-derived CDR1 and CDR2 are DFQATT and SNEGSKA (reference sequence). The CDR3 sequence: CSALSGGVYNEQFF. The DNA for the CDR3 is TGCAGTGCTCTTAGCGGGGGGGTTTACAATGAGCAGTTCTTC.

This sequence joins TRBV5-1 and TRBJ2-5; D might be TRBD2 (6 bases). V was trimmed by 4 bases and J by 1 base, leaving 11 bases between them. This CDR3 contains 14 residues. CDR1 and CDR2 from the germline V gene are SGHRS and YFSETQ. CDR3 in amino acids: CASSRGTSQETQYF. CDR3 nucleotide sequence: TGCGCCAGCAGCCGCGGGACTTCCCAAGAGACCCAGTACTTC.

This clonotype is a singleton in its sample. The V gene is TRBV11-1, the J gene TRBJ1-1; a possible D gene is TRBD1 (6 bases). This CDR3 contains 15 residues. V was clipped by 4 bases and J by 5 bases, with 17 bases between them. Per germline, CDR1 SGHAT and CDR2 FQDESV (reference sequence). The CDR3 nucleotides are TGTGCCAGCAGCTCTAATCGGATAGGGGGGACTGAAGCTTTCTTT. Protein product: CASSSNRIGGTEAFF.

The chain recombines TRBV6-2 or TRBV6-3 with TRBJ2-7; D gene unclear. V gave up 0 bases and J gave up 1 base, with 10 bases separating them. This CDR3 has 15 residues. Germline V gene lookup returns CDR1 MNHEY and CDR2 SVGEGT. The CDR3 reads CASSYSIKVSYEQYF. CDR3 bases: TGTGCCAGCAGTTACTCGATTAAGGTATCCTACGAGCAGTACTTC.